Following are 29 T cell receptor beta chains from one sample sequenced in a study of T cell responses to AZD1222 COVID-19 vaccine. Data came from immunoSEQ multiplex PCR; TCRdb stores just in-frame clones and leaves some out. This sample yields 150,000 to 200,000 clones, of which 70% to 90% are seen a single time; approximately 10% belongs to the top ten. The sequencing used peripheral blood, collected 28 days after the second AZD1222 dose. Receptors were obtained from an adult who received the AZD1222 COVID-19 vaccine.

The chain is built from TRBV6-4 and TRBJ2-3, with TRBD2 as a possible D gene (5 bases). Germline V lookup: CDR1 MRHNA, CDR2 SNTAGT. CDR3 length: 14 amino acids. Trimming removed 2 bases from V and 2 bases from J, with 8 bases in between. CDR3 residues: CASSDPGTTDTQYF. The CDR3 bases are TGTGCCAGCAGTGACCCGGGAACCACAGATACGCAGTATTTT.

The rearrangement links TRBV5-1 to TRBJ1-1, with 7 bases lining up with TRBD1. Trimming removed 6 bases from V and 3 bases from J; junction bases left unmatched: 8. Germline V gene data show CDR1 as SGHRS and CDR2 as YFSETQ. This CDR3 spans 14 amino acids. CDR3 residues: CASTKRTGDTEAFF. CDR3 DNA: TGCGCCAGCACCAAAAGAACAGGGGACACTGAAGCTTTCTTT.

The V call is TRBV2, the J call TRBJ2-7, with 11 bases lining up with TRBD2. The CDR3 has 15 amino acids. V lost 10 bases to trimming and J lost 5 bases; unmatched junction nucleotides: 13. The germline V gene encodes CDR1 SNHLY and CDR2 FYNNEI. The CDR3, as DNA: TGTGCCATCGATACGGGACTAGCGGCCGCGAACGAGCAGTACTTC. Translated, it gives CAIDTGLAAANEQYF.

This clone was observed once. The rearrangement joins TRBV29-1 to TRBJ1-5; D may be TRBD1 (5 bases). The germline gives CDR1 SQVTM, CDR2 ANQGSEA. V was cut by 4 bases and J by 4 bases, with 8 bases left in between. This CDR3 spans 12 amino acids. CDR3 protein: CSVGGVNQPQHF. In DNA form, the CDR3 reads TGCAGCGTTGGGGGGGTGAATCAGCCCCAGCATTTT.

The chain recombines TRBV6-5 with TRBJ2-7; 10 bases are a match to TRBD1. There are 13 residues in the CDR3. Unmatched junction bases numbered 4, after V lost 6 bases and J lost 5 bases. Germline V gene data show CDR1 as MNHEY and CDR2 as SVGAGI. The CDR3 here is CASSRDRGHEQYF. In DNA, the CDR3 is TGTGCCAGCAGCCGGGACAGGGGCCACGAGCAGTACTTC.

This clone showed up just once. CDR3 sequence reads: CASGQGNTEAFF. CDR3 in DNA: TGTGCCAGCGGCCAGGGGAACACTGAAGCTTTCTTT. This chain connects TRBV6-2 or TRBV6-3 to TRBJ1-1; possibly TRBD1 for D (5 bases). The V and J ends lost 8 bases and 1 base respectively, with 8 bases between them. The CDR3 loop spans 12 amino acids. Germline V lookup: CDR1 MNHEY, CDR2 SVGEGT.

Here the CDR3 reads CASSLPTVYEQYF. In DNA form, the CDR3 reads TGTGCCAGCAGCCTCCCGACTGTCTACGAGCAGTACTTC. The V and J genes are TRBV7-2 and TRBJ2-7; D gene ambiguous. The germline gives CDR1 SGHTA, CDR2 FQGNSA. This CDR3 is 13 amino acids long. Deletions cut 5 bases from V and 3 bases from J, with 11 bases between. The full variable domain, in which reference TRBV7-2 and TRBJ2-7 provide the parts outside the CDR3, is GAGVSQSPSNKVTEKGKDVELRCDPISGHTALYWYRQSLGQGLEFLIYFQGNSAPDKSGLPSDRFSAERTGGSVSTLTIQRTQQEDSAVYLCASSLPTVYEQYFGPGTRLTVT.

The CDR3: CASSFAGGATLLGEQFF. The DNA for the CDR3 is TGTGCCAGCAGCTTTGCCGGGGGGGCGACCTTACTGGGTGAGCAGTTCTTC. The J gene is TRBJ2-1, the V gene TRBV7-6; 8 bases map to TRBD2. The CDR3 covers 17 residues. Germline CDR1 reads SGHVS; CDR2 reads FNYEAQ. The trim removed 3 bases at V and 9 bases at J, leaving 16 bases unmatched. The whole variable domain, filled in from reference TRBV7-6 and TRBJ2-1, reads GAGVSQSPRYKVTKRGQDVALRCDPISGHVSLYWYRQALGQGPEFLTYFNYEAQQDKSGLPNDRFSAERPEGSISTLTIQRTEQRDSAMYRCASSFAGGATLLGEQFFGPGTRLTVL.

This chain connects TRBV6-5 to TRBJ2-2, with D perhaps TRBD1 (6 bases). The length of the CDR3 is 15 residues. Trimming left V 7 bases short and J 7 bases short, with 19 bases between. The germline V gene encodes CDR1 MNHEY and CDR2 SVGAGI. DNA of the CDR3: TGTGCCAGCAACACAGGGTGGGGGTATGACGGGGAGCTGTTTTTT. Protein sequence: CASNTGWGYDGELFF.

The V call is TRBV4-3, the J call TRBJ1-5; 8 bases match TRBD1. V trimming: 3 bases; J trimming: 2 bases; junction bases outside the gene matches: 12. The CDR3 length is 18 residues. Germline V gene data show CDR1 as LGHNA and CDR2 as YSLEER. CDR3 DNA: TGCGCCAGCAGCCACTCTACAGGGGGGGCCTTAGGCAATCAGCCCCAGCATTTT. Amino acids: CASSHSTGGALGNQPQHF.

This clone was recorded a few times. The CDR3 sequence is CASSRDRGHDGYTF. The CDR3 coding sequence is TGTGCCAGCAGCCGGGACAGGGGGCATGATGGCTACACCTTC. The chain couples TRBV6-2 or TRBV6-3 to TRBJ1-2, with 12 bases fitting TRBD1. Germline V gene data show CDR1 as MNHEY and CDR2 as SVGEGT. The CDR3 extends over 14 amino acids. With 6 bases clipped from V and 6 bases from J, the junction kept 5 bases outside the gene matches.

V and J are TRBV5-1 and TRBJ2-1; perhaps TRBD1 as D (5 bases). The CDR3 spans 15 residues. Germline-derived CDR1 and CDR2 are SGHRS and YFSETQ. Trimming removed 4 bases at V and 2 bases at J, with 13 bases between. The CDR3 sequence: CASSTTGNPYNEQFF. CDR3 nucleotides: TGCGCCAGCAGCACAACAGGTAACCCCTACAATGAGCAGTTCTTC.

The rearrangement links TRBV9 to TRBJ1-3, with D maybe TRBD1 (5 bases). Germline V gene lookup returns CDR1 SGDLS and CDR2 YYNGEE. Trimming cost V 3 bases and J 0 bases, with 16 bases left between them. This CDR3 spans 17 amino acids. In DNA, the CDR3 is TGTGCCAGCAGCGCAAAGGGACCCAGGGCCTCTGGAAACACCATATATTTT. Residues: CASSAKGPRASGNTIYF.

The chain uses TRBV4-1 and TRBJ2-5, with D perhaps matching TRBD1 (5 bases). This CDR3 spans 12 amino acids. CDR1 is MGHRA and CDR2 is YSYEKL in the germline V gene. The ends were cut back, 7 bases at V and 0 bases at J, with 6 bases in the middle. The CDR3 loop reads CASKQDQETQYF. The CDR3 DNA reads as TGCGCCAGCAAACAGGACCAAGAGACCCAGTACTTC.

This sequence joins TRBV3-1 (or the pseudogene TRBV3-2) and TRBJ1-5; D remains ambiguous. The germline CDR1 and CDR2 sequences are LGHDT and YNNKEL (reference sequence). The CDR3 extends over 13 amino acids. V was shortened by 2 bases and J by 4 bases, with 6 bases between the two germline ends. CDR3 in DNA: TGTGCCAGCAGCCAAAATGGTAATCAGCCCCAGCATTTT. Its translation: CASSQNGNQPQHF.

The CDR3 loop reads CASTRGQTGTQYF. CDR3 nucleotides: TGTGCCAGCACACGGGGACAAACGGGGACCCAGTACTTC. The chain combines TRBV12-3 or TRBV12-4 with TRBJ2-5, with D possibly being TRBD1 (6 bases). The CDR3 is 13 residues long. V lost 7 bases and J 7 bases, leaving 16 bases between the germline ends.

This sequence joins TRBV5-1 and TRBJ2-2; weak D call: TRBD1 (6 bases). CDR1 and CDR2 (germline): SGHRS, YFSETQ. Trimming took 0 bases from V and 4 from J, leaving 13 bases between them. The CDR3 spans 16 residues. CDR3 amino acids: CASSLGQGSGTGELFF. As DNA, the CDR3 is TGCGCCAGCAGCTTGGGGCAGGGGTCGGGCACCGGGGAGCTGTTTTTT.

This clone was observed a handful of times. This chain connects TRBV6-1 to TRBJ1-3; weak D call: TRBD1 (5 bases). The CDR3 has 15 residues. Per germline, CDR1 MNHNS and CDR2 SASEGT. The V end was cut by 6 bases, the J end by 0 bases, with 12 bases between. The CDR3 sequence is CASSTRQHSGNTIYF. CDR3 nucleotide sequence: TGTGCCAGCAGCACAAGACAGCACTCTGGAAACACCATATATTTT.

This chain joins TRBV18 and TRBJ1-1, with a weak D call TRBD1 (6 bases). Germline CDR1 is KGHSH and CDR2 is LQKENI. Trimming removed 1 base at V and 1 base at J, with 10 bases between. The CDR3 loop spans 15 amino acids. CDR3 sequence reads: CASSPQGGENTEAFF. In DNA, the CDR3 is TGTGCCAGCTCACCACAGGGGGGGGAGAACACTGAAGCTTTCTTT.

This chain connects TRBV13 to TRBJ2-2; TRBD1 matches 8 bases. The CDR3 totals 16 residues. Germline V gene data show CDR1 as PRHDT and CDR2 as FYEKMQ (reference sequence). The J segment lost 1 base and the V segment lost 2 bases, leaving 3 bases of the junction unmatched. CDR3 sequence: CASSLIGTGNTGELFF. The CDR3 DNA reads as TGTGCCAGCAGCTTAATCGGGACAGGGAACACCGGGGAGCTGTTTTTT. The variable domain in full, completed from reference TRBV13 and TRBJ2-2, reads AAGVIQSPRHLIKEKRETATLKCYPIPRHDTVYWYQQGPGQDPQFLISFYEKMQSDKGSIPDRFSAQQFSDYHSELNMSSLELGDSALYFCASSLIGTGNTGELFFGEGSRLTVL.

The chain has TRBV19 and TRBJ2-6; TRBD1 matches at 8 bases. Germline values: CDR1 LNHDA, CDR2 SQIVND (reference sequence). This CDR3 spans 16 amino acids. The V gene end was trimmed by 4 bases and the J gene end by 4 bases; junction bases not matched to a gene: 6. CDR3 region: CASSTQGGLGANVLTF. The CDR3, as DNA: TGTGCCAGTAGTACACAGGGGGGTCTAGGGGCCAACGTCCTGACTTTC. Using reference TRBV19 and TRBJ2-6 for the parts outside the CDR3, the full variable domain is DGGITQSPKYLFRKEGQNVTLSCEQNLNHDAMYWYRQDPGQGLRLIYYSQIVNDFQKGDIAEGYSVSREKKESFPLTVTSAQKNPTAFYLCASSTQGGLGANVLTFGAGSRLTVL.

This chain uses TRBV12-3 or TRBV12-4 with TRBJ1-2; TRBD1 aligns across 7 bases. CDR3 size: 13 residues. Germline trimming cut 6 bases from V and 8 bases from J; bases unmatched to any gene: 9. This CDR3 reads CASSLTGLEGYTF. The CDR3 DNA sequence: TGTGCCAGCAGCCTGACAGGGTTGGAGGGCTACACCTTC.

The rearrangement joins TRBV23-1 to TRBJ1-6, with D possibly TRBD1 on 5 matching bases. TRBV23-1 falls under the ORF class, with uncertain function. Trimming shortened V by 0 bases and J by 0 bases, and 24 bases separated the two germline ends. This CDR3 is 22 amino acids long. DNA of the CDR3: TGCGCCAGCAGTCAATCGCGGCAAGGGACTATCCGAGTCAGCTCCTATAATTCACCCCTCCACTTT. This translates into CASSQSRQGTIRVSSYNSPLHF.

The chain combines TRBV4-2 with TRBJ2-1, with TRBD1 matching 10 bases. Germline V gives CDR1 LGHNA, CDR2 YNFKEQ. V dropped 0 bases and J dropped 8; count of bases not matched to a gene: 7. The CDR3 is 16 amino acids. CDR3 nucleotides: TGTGCCAGCAGCCAAGAGCTAAGGGACAGGGGTCATGAGCAGTTCTTC. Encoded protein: CASSQELRDRGHEQFF.

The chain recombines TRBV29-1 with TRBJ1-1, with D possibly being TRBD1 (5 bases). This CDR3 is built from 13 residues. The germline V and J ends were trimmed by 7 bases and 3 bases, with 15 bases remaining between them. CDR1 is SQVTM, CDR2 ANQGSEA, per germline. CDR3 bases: TGCAGCGCCCTTGGGGCAAAGGACACTGAAGCTTTCTTT. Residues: CSALGAKDTEAFF.

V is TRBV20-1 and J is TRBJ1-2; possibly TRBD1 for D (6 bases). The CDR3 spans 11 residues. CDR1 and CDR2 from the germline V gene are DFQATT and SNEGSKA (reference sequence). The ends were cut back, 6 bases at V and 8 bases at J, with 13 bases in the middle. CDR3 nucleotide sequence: TGCAGTGCCGGGACAAGTGGGGGCTACACCTTC. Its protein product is CSAGTSGGYTF.

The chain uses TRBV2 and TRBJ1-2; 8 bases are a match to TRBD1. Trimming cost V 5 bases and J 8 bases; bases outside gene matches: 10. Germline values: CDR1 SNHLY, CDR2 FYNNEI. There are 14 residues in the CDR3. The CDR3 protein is CASSRDRNVSGYTF. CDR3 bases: TGTGCCAGCAGTAGGGACAGGAACGTGTCGGGCTACACCTTC.

CDR3 coding DNA: TGTGCCAGCAGCCGTCTGACTAGCGGGGGGCAAGAGACCCAGTACTTC. Encoded protein: CASSRLTSGGQETQYF. The J gene is TRBJ2-5, the V gene TRBV7-8; 13 nucleotides align to TRBD2. There are 16 residues in the CDR3. From germline, CDR1 is SGHVS and CDR2 FQNEAQ. Unmatched junction bases numbered 5, after V lost 5 bases and J lost 2 bases.

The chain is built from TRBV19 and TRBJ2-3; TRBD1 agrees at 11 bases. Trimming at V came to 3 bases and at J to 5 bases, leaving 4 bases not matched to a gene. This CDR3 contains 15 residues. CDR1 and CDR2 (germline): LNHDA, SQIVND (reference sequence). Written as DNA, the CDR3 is TGTGCCAGTAGTATTCCGGGACAGGGGGGAGATACGCAGTATTTT. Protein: CASSIPGQGGDTQYF.